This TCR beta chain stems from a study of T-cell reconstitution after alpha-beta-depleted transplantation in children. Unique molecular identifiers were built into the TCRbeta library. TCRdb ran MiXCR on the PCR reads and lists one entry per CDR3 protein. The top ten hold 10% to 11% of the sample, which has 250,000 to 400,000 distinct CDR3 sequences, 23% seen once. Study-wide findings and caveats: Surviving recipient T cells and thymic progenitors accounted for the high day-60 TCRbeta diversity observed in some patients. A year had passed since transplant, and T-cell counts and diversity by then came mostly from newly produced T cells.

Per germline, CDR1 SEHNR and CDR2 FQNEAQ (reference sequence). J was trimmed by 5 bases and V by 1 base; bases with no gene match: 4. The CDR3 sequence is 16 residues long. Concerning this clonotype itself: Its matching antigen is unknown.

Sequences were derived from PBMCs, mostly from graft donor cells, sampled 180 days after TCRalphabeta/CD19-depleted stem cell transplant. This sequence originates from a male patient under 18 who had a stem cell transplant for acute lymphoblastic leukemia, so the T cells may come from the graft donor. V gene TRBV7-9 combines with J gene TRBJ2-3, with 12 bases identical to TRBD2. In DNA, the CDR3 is TGTGCCAGCAGCTTAGGCCTAGCGGGAGGGGGAGATACGCAGTATTTT. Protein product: CASSLGLAGGGDTQYF.